This T cell receptor (beta chain) was identified during a study of tumor-infiltrating lymphocytes in glioblastoma multiforme. Multiple V-beta primers and a C-beta primer amplified TCRB from RNA. From the multiplex PCR reads, TCRdb called clonotypes with MiXCR, one entry per CDR3 protein. The sample contains approximately 16,000 distinct CDR3 sequences, 55% to 75% of which appear only once. In germline, CDR1 is SGHRS, CDR2 YFSETQ. The CDR3 extends over 13 amino acids. Trimming removed 2 bases at V and 3 bases at J, with 8 bases between. There are many counts of this clonotype. Its antigen is currently unknown. Study conclusions and caveats: Detected clone frequencies may not reflect cell counts, being RNA-based.

The TCR originated in a male donor with glioblastoma. This chain links TRBV5-1 with TRBJ2-5, with D perhaps being TRBD1 or TRBD2 (5 bases each). Source material: brain tumor tissue. CDR3 nucleotide sequence: TGCGCCAGCAGCTTAGGGACCGAAGAGACCCAGTACTTC. Translation: CASSLGTEETQYF.